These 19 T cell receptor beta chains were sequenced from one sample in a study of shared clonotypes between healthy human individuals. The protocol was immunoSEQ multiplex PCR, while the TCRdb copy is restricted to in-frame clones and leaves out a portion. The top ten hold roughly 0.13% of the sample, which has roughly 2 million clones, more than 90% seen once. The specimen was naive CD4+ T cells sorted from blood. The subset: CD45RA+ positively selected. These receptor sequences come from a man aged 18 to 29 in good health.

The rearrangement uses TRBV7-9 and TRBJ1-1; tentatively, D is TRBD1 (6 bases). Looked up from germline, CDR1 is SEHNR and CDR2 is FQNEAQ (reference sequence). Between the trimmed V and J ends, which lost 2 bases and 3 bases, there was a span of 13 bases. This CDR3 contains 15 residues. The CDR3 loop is CASSLCRDTYTEAFF. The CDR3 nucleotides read TGTGCCAGCAGCTTATGCCGGGACACTTACACTGAAGCTTTCTTT.

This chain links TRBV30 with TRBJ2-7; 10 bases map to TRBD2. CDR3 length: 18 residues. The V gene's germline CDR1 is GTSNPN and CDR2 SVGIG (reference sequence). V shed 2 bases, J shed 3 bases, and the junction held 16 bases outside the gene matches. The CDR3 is CAWSPTATTSGIDYEQYF. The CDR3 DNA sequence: TGTGCCTGGAGTCCCACGGCTACAACTAGCGGGATTGACTACGAGCAGTACTTC.

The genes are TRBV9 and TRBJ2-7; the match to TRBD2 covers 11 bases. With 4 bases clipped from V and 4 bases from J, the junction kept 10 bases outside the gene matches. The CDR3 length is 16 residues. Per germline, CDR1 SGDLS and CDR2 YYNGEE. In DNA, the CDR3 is TGTGCCAGCAGCCCGGGACTAGCGGACCTAATTTACGAGCAGTACTTC. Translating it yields CASSPGLADLIYEQYF.

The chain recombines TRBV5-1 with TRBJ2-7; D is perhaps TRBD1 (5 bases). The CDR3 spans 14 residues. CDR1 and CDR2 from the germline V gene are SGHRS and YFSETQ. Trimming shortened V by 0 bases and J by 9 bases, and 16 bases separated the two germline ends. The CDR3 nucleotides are TGCGCCAGCAGCTTGGGGACAAACGACTTGGGGCAGTACTTC. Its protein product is CASSLGTNDLGQYF. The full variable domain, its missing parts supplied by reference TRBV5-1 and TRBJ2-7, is KAGVTQTPRYLIKTRGQQVTLSCSPISGHRSVSWYQQTPGQGLQFLFEYFSETQRNKGNFPGRFSGRQFSNSRSEMNVSTLELGDSALYLCASSLGTNDLGQYFGPGTRLTVT.

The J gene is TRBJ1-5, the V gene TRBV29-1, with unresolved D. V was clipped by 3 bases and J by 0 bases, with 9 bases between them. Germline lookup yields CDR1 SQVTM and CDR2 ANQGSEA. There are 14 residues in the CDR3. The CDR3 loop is CSVESRNSNQPQHF. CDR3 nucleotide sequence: TGCAGCGTTGAGAGTCGTAATAGCAATCAGCCCCAGCATTTT.

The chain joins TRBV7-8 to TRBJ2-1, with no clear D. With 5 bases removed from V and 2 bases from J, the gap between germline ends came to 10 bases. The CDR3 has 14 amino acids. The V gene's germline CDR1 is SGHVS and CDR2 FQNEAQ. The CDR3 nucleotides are TGTGCCAGCAGCCAAGGAAAACCCTACAATGAGCAGTTCTTC. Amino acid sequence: CASSQGKPYNEQFF.

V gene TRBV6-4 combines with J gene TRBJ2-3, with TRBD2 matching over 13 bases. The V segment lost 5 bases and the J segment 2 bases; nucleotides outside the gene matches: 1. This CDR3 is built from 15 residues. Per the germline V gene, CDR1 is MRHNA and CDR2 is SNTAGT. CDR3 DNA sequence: TGTGCCAGCAGTACTAGCGGGGGGGCCACAGATACGCAGTATTTT. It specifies CASSTSGGATDTQYF.

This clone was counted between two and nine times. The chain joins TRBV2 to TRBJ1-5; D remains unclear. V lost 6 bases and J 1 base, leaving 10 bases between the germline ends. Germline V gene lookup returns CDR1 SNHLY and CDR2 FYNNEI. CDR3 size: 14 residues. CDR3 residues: CASSPGSSNQPQHF. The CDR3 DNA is TGTGCCAGCAGCCCTGGTAGCAGCAATCAGCCCCAGCATTTT.

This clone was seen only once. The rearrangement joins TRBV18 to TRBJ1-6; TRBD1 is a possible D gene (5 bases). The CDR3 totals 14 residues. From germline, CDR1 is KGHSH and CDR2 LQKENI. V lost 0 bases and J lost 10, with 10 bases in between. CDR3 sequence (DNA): TGTGCCAGCTCACCACCAGGGGAGGGATCACCCCTCCACTTT. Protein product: CASSPPGEGSPLHF. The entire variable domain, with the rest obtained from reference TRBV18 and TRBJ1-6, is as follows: NAGVMQNPRHLVRRRGQEARLRCSPMKGHSHVYWYRQLPEEGLKFMVYLQKENIIDESGMPKERFSAEFPKEGPSILRIQQVVRGDSAAYFCASSPPGEGSPLHFGNGTRLTVT.

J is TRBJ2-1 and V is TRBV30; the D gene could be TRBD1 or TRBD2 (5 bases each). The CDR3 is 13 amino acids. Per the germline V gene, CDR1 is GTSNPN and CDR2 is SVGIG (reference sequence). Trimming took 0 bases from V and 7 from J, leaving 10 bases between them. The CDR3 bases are TGTGCCTGGAGTGTACGCAGGGAGAATGAGCAGTTCTTC. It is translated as CAWSVRRENEQFF.

The CDR3 bases are TGCGCCAGCAGCCAAGATCATGGGGGCTACACCTTC. Residues: CASSQDHGGYTF. The J gene is TRBJ1-2, the V gene TRBV4-3, with unresolved D. This CDR3 is 12 amino acids long. V was shortened by 0 bases and J by 8 bases, with 7 bases between the two germline ends. Germline V lookup: CDR1 LGHNA, CDR2 YSLEER.

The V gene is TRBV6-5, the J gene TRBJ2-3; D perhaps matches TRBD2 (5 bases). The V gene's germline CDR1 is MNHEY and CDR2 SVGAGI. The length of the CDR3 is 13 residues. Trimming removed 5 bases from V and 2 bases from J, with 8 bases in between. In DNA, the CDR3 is TGTGCCAGCAGTGACGGGGTCACAGATACGCAGTATTTT. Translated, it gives CASSDGVTDTQYF.

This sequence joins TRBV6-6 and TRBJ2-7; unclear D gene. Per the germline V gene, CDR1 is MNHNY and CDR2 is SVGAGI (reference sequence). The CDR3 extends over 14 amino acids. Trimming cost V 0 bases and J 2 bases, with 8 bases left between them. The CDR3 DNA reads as TGTGCCAGCAGTTACTCAGGGCAAACCTACGAGCAGTACTTC. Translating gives CASSYSGQTYEQYF.

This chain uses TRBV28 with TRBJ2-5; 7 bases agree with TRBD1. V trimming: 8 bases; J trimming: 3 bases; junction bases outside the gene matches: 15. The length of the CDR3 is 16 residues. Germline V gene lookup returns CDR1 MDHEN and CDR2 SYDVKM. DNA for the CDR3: TGTGCCAGCTCCTTAGGATGGACAGGAAATGAAGAGACCCAGTACTTC. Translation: CASSLGWTGNEETQYF.

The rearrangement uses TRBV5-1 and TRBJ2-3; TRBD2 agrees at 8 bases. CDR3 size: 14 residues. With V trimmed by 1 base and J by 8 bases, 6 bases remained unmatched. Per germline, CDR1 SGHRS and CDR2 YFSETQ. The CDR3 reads CASSLTSGEGTQYF. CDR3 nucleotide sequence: TGCGCCAGCAGCTTGACTAGCGGTGAAGGTACGCAGTATTTT.

Written as DNA, the CDR3 is TGCGCCAGCAGCGTATACCGACTTAACACTGAAGCTTTCTTT. This translates into CASSVYRLNTEAFF. The chain joins TRBV5-1 to TRBJ1-1, with D unclear. CDR3 length: 14 amino acids. The germline V gene encodes CDR1 SGHRS and CDR2 YFSETQ. The ends were cut back, 4 bases at V and 2 bases at J, with 12 bases in the middle.

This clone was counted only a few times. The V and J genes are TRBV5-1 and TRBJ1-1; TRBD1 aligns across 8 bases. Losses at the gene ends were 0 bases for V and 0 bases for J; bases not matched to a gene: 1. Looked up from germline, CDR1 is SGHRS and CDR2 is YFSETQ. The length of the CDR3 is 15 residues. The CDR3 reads CASSLEGQVNTEAFF. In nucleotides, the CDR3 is TGCGCCAGCAGCTTGGAGGGACAGGTGAACACTGAAGCTTTCTTT. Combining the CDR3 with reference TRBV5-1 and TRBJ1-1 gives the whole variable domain KAGVTQTPRYLIKTRGQQVTLSCSPISGHRSVSWYQQTPGQGLQFLFEYFSETQRNKGNFPGRFSGRQFSNSRSEMNVSTLELGDSALYLCASSLEGQVNTEAFFGQGTRLTVV.

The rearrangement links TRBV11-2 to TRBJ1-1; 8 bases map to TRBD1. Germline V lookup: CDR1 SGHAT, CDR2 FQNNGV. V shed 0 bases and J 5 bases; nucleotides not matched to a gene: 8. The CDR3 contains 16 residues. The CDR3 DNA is TGTGCCAGCAGCTTAGAGGCACAGGGGGGAAGGACTGAAGCTTTCTTT. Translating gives CASSLEAQGGRTEAFF.

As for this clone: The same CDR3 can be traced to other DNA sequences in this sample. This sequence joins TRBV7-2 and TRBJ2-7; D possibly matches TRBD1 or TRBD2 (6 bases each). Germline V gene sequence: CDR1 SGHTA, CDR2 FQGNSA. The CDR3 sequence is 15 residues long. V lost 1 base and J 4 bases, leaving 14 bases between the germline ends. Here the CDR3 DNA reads TGTGCCAGCAGCTTAGTCGGAGGAGGGGGTTACGAGCAGTACTTC. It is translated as CASSLVGGGGYEQYF.